These T cell receptor beta chains were read from a single sample in a study of cytomegalovirus exposure and HLA in healthy donors. Data came from immunoSEQ multiplex PCR; TCRdb stores just in-frame clones and leaves some out. The sample yields approximately 110,000 clones, over 65% seen once. Sequenced input: PBMCs. The source is a woman in her twenties or thirties in good health and CMV-seropositive. The CDR3 runs from the conserved cysteine through the conserved F or W. D genes are given only for firm matches. Clone size is not always given. Where it is, it says once, few, many or a class for expanded clones.

d_call: NA; j_call: TRBJ2-3; clone_size: NA; v_call: TRBV5-6; cdr3_nt: TGTGCCAGCAGCCTAGGCCCGGGAGACACAGATACGCAGTATTTT; cdr3_aa: CASSLGPGDTDTQYF
d_call: NA; j_call: TRBJ2-3; clone_size: NA; v_call: TRBV7-8; cdr3_nt: TGTGCCAGCAGCCACATTTTCGCAGGGTCATATAGCACAGATACGCAGTATTTT; cdr3_aa: CASSHIFAGSYSTDTQYF
d_call: NA; j_call: TRBJ2-3; clone_size: NA; v_call: TRBV7-3; cdr3_nt: TGTGCCAGCAGCTCCACGAGATTGGGACTGCGGCTAGATACGCAGTATTTT; cdr3_aa: CASSSTRLGLRLDTQYF
d_call: NA; j_call: TRBJ2-3; clone_size: NA; v_call: TRBV6-6; cdr3_nt: TGTGCCAGCAGACCAGGGGCGGGTACGCAGTATTTT; cdr3_aa: CASRPGAGTQYF
d_call: NA; j_call: TRBJ2-2; clone_size: NA; v_call: TRBV7-9; cdr3_nt: TGTGCCAGCAGCCCATACACCGGGGAGCTGTTTTTT; cdr3_aa: CASSPYTGELFF
d_call: TRBD1; j_call: TRBJ1-1; clone_size: NA; v_call: TRBV11-2; cdr3_nt: TGTGCCACCGACAGACAGGGTATCGGTGAAGCTTTCTTT; cdr3_aa: CATDRQGIGEAFF
d_call: TRBD2; j_call: TRBJ2-1; clone_size: NA; v_call: TRBV29-1; cdr3_nt: TGCAGCGGGGGACTAGCCCCGAGCTCCTACAATGAGCAGTTCTTC; cdr3_aa: CSGGLAPSSYNEQFF
d_call: NA; j_call: TRBJ1-1; clone_size: NA; v_call: TRBV5-6; cdr3_nt: TGTGCCAGCAGCTACCTTCCTCAGGGAGAAGCTTTCTTT; cdr3_aa: CASSYLPQGEAFF
d_call: NA; j_call: TRBJ1-2; clone_size: once; v_call: TRBV30; cdr3_nt: TGTGCCTGGAGTCGCGGGGGAGCTAACTATGGCTACACCTTC; cdr3_aa: CAWSRGGANYGYTF
d_call: NA; j_call: TRBJ2-7; clone_size: NA; v_call: TRBV30; cdr3_nt: TGTGCCTGGAGTTGGGGCAGGGTCTACGAGCAGTACTTC; cdr3_aa: CAWSWGRVYEQYF
d_call: NA; j_call: TRBJ2-2; clone_size: NA; v_call: TRBV4-1; cdr3_nt: TGCGCCAGCAGCCAAGGAGGGGGTTGGACCGGGGAGCTGTTTTTT; cdr3_aa: CASSQGGGWTGELFF
d_call: TRBD1; j_call: TRBJ2-7; clone_size: NA; v_call: TRBV19; cdr3_nt: TGTGCCAGTAGTATATCGTACCTGGACAGGTTCTACGAGCAGTACTTC; cdr3_aa: CASSISYLDRFYEQYF
d_call: NA; j_call: TRBJ2-1; clone_size: NA; v_call: TRBV4-1; cdr3_nt: TGCGCCAGCAGCCGGCTGTCTGGTGGCAACGATGAGCAGTTCTTC; cdr3_aa: CASSRLSGGNDEQFF
d_call: TRBD2; j_call: TRBJ2-3; clone_size: NA; v_call: TRBV7-9; cdr3_nt: TGTGCCAGCAGCCCAACACGGACTAGCGGGGGGGCCACAGATACGCAGTATTTT; cdr3_aa: CASSPTRTSGGATDTQYF
d_call: TRBD2; j_call: TRBJ2-1; clone_size: once; v_call: TRBV10-3; cdr3_nt: TGTGCCATCAGGGGGACTAGCGGGACTTACAATGAGCAGTTCTTC; cdr3_aa: CAIRGTSGTYNEQFF
d_call: NA; j_call: TRBJ2-1; clone_size: NA; v_call: TRBV2; cdr3_nt: TGTGCCAGCACGCCAGGAGGTCATGAGCAGTTCTTC; cdr3_aa: CASTPGGHEQFF
d_call: NA; j_call: TRBJ1-2; clone_size: NA; v_call: TRBV5-6; cdr3_nt: TGTGCCAGCAGCTTGCGGGGGGCGGACTATGGCTACACCTTC; cdr3_aa: CASSLRGADYGYTF
d_call: NA; j_call: TRBJ2-5; clone_size: NA; v_call: TRBV5-1; cdr3_nt: TGCGCCAGCAGCTTGCAGCCTCAGGAGGCTTCCCAGTACTTC; cdr3_aa: CASSLQPQEASQYF
d_call: TRBD1; j_call: TRBJ2-6; clone_size: NA; v_call: TRBV25-1; cdr3_nt: TGTGCCAGCAGTGGACAGGGTGCCGGGGCCAACGTCCTGACTTTC; cdr3_aa: CASSGQGAGANVLTF
d_call: NA; j_call: TRBJ2-5; clone_size: NA; v_call: TRBV5-8; cdr3_nt: TGTGCCAGCAGTCAGGGGTCGCTGGACCAAGAGACCCAGTACTTC; cdr3_aa: CASSQGSLDQETQYF
d_call: NA; j_call: TRBJ1-2; clone_size: NA; v_call: TRBV15; cdr3_nt: TGTGCCACCAGCGTAGGTATTACAGGGAGACGGAACGATGGCTACACCTTC; cdr3_aa: CATSVGITGRRNDGYTF
d_call: NA; j_call: TRBJ1-1; clone_size: few; v_call: TRBV6-5; cdr3_nt: TGTGCCAGCAGTTATTACCGGGACACTGAAGCTTTCTTT; cdr3_aa: CASSYYRDTEAFF
d_call: TRBD1; j_call: TRBJ2-1; clone_size: once; v_call: TRBV2; cdr3_nt: TGTGCCACAAGGACCGGGACAGGGGACTACAATGAGCAGTTCTTC; cdr3_aa: CATRTGTGDYNEQFF
d_call: TRBD1; j_call: TRBJ2-7; clone_size: NA; v_call: TRBV11-3; cdr3_nt: TGTGCCAGCAGCTACCGGGACAGGGTGTACGAGCAGTACTTC; cdr3_aa: CASSYRDRVYEQYF
d_call: NA; j_call: TRBJ2-7; clone_size: NA; v_call: TRBV2; cdr3_nt: TGTGCCTGCAGTGGGGAGGGGGCCTACGAGCAGTACTTC; cdr3_aa: CACSGEGAYEQYF
d_call: TRBD2; j_call: TRBJ2-5; clone_size: NA; v_call: TRBV7-9; cdr3_nt: TGTGCCAGCAGCTTATACGGAAGCGGGGAAGAGACCCAGTACTTC; cdr3_aa: CASSLYGSGEETQYF
d_call: TRBD1; j_call: TRBJ1-1; clone_size: NA; v_call: TRBV7-9; cdr3_nt: TGTGCCAGCACCCCGGACAGGCTGAACACTGAAGCTTTCTTT; cdr3_aa: CASTPDRLNTEAFF
d_call: NA; j_call: TRBJ1-1; clone_size: few; v_call: TRBV28; cdr3_nt: TGTGCCAGCACCTTTGAGGGCTACACTGAAGCTTTCTTT; cdr3_aa: CASTFEGYTEAFF
d_call: NA; j_call: TRBJ1-2; clone_size: NA; v_call: TRBV14; cdr3_nt: TGTGCCAGCAGCCAAGTTATTAGGGGAGGCTACGCCTTC; cdr3_aa: CASSQVIRGGYAF
d_call: TRBD2; j_call: TRBJ2-7; clone_size: NA; v_call: TRBV4-1; cdr3_nt: TGCGCCAGCAGCAGGGCTAGCGGGGGGGGTTCCTACGAGCAGTACTTC; cdr3_aa: CASSRASGGGSYEQYF
d_call: NA; j_call: TRBJ1-1; clone_size: NA; v_call: TRBV20-1; cdr3_nt: TGCAGTGCTCCATTAGGCAGGGAAGCTTTCTTT; cdr3_aa: CSAPLGREAFF
d_call: NA; j_call: TRBJ1-1; clone_size: once; v_call: TRBV2; cdr3_nt: TGTGCCAGCGTCGGTCGAGTTGAAGCTTTCTTT; cdr3_aa: CASVGRVEAFF
d_call: TRBD1; j_call: TRBJ1-2; clone_size: NA; v_call: TRBV6-5; cdr3_nt: TGTGCCAGCACTATACAGGGGGGCTATGGCTACACCTTC; cdr3_aa: CASTIQGGYGYTF
d_call: TRBD1; j_call: TRBJ1-5; clone_size: NA; v_call: TRBV7-8; cdr3_nt: TGTGCCAGCAGCTTAGCCTCGCGACAGGGAAACAATCAGCCCCAGCATTTT; cdr3_aa: CASSLASRQGNNQPQHF
d_call: NA; j_call: TRBJ1-2; clone_size: NA; v_call: TRBV7-9; cdr3_nt: TGTTCCAGCAGCTTAACAGATAACTATGGCTACACCTTC; cdr3_aa: CSSSLTDNYGYTF
d_call: NA; j_call: TRBJ1-5; clone_size: NA; v_call: TRBV21-1; cdr3_nt: TGTGCCAGCAGCAAAGGGCCCGATAGCAATCAGCCCCAGCATTTT; cdr3_aa: CASSKGPDSNQPQHF
d_call: NA; j_call: TRBJ2-1; clone_size: NA; v_call: TRBV27; cdr3_nt: TGTGCCAGCAGTTTAGAGGGCGCCTCCTACAATGAGCAGTTCTTC; cdr3_aa: CASSLEGASYNEQFF
d_call: TRBD2; j_call: TRBJ2-1; clone_size: NA; v_call: TRBV5-1; cdr3_nt: TGCGCCAGCAGCTTGGGCCAGCGGGGGGGGTATGAGCAGTTCTTC; cdr3_aa: CASSLGQRGGYEQFF
d_call: NA; j_call: TRBJ2-3; clone_size: NA; v_call: TRBV7-9; cdr3_nt: TGTTCCAGCAGCTACAACCCAGATACGCAGTATTTT; cdr3_aa: CSSSYNPDTQYF
d_call: NA; j_call: TRBJ2-1; clone_size: NA; v_call: TRBV2; cdr3_nt: TGTGCCAGCAGTGAAGCCTTGCGGGGCTACAATGAGCAGTTCTTC; cdr3_aa: CASSEALRGYNEQFF
d_call: NA; j_call: TRBJ2-1; clone_size: few; v_call: TRBV29-1; cdr3_nt: TGCAGCGTCGAGAGGGCCTACAATGAGCAGTTCTTC; cdr3_aa: CSVERAYNEQFF
d_call: NA; j_call: TRBJ2-4; clone_size: NA; v_call: TRBV19; cdr3_nt: TGTGCCAGTAGGGGTTCAGGGGCGAACAGATTTCAGTACTTC; cdr3_aa: CASRGSGANRFQYF
d_call: NA; j_call: TRBJ2-5; clone_size: NA; v_call: TRBV6-1; cdr3_nt: TGTGCCAGCAGTGAGAGGACTTCCGAAGGGACCCAGTACTTC; cdr3_aa: CASSERTSEGTQYF